Sequencing of this TCR beta chain was carried out in a study of control samples from healthy donors and cancer patients. Measured with immunoSEQ multiplex PCR; TCRdb has only the in-frame clones, and not every one. The sample yields more than 95,000 clones, approximately 90% seen once. This TCR was sampled from a woman aged 45 to 65 with colorectal cancer. Sequenced sample: PBMCs.

The CDR3 DNA reads as TGCAGCGTCACGACAGGGGCGAACACTGAAGCTTTCTTT. It encodes CSVTTGANTEAFF. The V call is TRBV29-1, the J call TRBJ1-1, with TRBD1 matching 8 bases. The length of the CDR3 is 13 residues. Trimming cost V 6 bases and J 1 base; bases outside gene matches: 4. Germline-derived CDR1 and CDR2 are SQVTM and ANQGSEA. Looking up the rest from reference TRBV29-1 and TRBJ1-1 gives the full variable domain: SAVISQKPSRDICQRGTSLTIQCQVDSQVTMMFWYRQQPGQSLTLIATANQGSEATYESGFVIDKFPISRPNLTFSTLTVSNMSPEDSSIYLCSVTTGANTEAFFGQGTRLTVV.